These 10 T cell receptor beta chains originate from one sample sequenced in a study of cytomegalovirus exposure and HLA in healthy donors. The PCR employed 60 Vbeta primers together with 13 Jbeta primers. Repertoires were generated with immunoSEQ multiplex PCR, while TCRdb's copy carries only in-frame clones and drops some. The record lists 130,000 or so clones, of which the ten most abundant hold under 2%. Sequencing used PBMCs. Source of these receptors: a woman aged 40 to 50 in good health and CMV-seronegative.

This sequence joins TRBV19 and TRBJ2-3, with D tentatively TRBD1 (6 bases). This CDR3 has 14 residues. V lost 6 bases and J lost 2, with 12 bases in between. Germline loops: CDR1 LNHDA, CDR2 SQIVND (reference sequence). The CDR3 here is CASSIRTVTDTQYF. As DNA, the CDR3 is TGTGCCAGTAGCATCAGGACAGTCACAGATACGCAGTATTTT.

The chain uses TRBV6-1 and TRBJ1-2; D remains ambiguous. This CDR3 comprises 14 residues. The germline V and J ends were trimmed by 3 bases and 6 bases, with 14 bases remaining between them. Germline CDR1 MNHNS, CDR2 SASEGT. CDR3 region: CASSEGQVPDGYTF. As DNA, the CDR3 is TGTGCCAGCAGTGAGGGCCAGGTGCCCGATGGCTACACCTTC.

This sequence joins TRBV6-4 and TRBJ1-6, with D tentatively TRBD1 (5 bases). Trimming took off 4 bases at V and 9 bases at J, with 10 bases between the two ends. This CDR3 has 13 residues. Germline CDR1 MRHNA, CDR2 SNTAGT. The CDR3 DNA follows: TGTGCCAGCAGTGTTGGGGGGAGTTCACCCCTCCACTTT. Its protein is CASSVGGSSPLHF.

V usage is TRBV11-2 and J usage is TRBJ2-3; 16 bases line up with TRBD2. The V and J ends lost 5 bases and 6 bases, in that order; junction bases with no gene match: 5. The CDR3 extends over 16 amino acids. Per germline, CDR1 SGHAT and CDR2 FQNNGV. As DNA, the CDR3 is TGTGCCAGCAGCACGGGGACTAGCGGGGGGGCGGATACGCAGTATTTT. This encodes CASSTGTSGGADTQYF. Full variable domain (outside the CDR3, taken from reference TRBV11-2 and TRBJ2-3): EAGVAQSPRYKIIEKRQSVAFWCNPISGHATLYWYQQILGQGPKLLIQFQNNGVVDDSQLPKDRFSAERLKGVDSTLKIQPAKLEDSAVYLCASSTGTSGGADTQYFGPGTRLTVL.

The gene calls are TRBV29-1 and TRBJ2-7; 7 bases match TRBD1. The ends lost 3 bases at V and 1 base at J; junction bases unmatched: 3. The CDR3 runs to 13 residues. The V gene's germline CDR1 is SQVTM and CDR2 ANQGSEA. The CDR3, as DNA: TGCAGCGTTGATGGGGACAGTTCCTACGAGCAGTACTTC. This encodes CSVDGDSSYEQYF.

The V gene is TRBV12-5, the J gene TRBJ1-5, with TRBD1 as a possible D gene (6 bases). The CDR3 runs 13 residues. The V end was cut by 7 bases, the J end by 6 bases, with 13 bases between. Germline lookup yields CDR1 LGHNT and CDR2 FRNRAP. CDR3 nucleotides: TGTGCTAGTGCTCTGGAAGGGGGTCAGCCCCAGCATTTT. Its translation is CASALEGGQPQHF.

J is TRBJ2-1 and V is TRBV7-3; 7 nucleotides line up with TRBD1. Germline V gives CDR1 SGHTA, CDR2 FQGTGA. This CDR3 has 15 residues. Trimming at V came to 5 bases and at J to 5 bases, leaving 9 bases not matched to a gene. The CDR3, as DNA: TGTGCCAGCAGCGCCACAGGGGTTATCGACAATGAGCAGTTCTTC. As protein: CASSATGVIDNEQFF. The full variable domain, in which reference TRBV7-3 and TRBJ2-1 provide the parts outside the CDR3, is GAGVSQTPSNKVTEKGKYVELRCDPISGHTALYWYRQSLGQGPEFLIYFQGTGAADDSGLPNDRFFAVRPEGSVSTLKIQRTERGDSAVYLCASSATGVIDNEQFFGPGTRLTVL.

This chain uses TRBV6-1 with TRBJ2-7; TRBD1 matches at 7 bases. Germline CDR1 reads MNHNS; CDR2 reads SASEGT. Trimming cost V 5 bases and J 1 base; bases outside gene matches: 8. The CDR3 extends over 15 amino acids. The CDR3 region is CASSSGTAKSYEQYF. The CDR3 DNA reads TGTGCCAGCAGTTCCGGGACAGCCAAATCCTACGAGCAGTACTTC.

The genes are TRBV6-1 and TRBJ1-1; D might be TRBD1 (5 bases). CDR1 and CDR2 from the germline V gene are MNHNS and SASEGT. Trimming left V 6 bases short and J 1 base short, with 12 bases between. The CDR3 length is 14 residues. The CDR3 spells CASSPQGENTEAFF. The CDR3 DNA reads TGTGCCAGCAGCCCTCAGGGCGAGAACACTGAAGCTTTCTTT.

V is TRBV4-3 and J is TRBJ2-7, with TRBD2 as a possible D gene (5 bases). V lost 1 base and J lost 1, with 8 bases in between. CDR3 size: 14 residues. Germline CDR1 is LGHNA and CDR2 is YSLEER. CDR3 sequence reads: CASSQAGKSYEQYF. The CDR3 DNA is TGCGCCAGCAGCCAAGCCGGGAAGTCCTACGAGCAGTACTTC.